This T cell receptor beta chain was captured in a study of a mutant IDH1 vaccine in newly diagnosed glioma. Study-wide background: Vaccinations were initiated 4-6 weeks following radiotherapy alone, or were given together with temozolomide cycles. Treatment recipients were about 62% male and around 38% female, and their mean age was roughly 44 years.

Whole-study results and caveats: Top peripheral T cell clonotype shifts appeared unrelated to pseudoprogression.

Germline CDR1 SGHTA, CDR2 FQGNSA. This CDR3 contains 12 residues. The V end was cut by 5 bases, the J end by 0 bases, with 5 bases between. Time point here: week 35, safety follow-up. A single vaccine dose contained 300 ug of mutant IDH1 20-mer peptide, and topical imiquimod was used with it. Produced via immunoSEQ multiplex PCR; TCRdb's table is partial and in-frame only. Found here are about 56,000 clones, 86% of them singletons; the top ten hold more than 1.5%. On this clone itself: Antigen: not known.

This receptor was obtained from a man aged 40-49 years with glioma. The V gene is TRBV7-2, the J gene TRBJ2-7; D not resolved. This material consisted of PBMCs, taken from a glioma patient whose treatment included an IDH1 peptide vaccine. DNA of the CDR3: TGTGCCAGCAGCCCGAGCTCCTACGAGCAGTACTTC. The encoded protein is CASSPSSYEQYF.